The clone carrying this TCR beta chain was counted between two and nine times. What it binds is unknown. This sample is drawn from a study of CD8+ T cells in alopecia areata. V lost 4 bases, J lost 5 bases, and 11 bases lay in between. CDR1 and CDR2 from the germline V gene are MGHRA and YSYEKL. CDR3 length equals 13 residues. General study results and limits: Tissue-resident alphabeta T cells belonging to normal skin likewise get sequenced within scalp specimens. Researchers report lesional scalp, most notably alopecia totalis/universalis, outstripped normal scalp in clonality.

RNA extraction and reverse transcription yielded cDNA as sequencing template. Produced via immunoSEQ multiplex PCR; TCRdb's table is partial and in-frame only. This table has over 200,000 clones, approximately 52% appearing once. Sampling of alopecia areata patients yielded lesional scalp punch biopsies as well as peripheral blood. The source material was CD4+ T cells sorted from blood, sampled at week 0. The clonotype comes from a human donor with alopecia areata. The chain combines TRBV4-1 with TRBJ1-2, with unresolved D. The CDR3: CASSPSGEYGYTF. As DNA, the CDR3 is TGCGCCAGCAGCCCGTCCGGGGAGTATGGCTACACCTTC.